This is a list of T cell receptor beta chains from one sample in a study of control samples from healthy donors and cancer patients. Only in-frame clones appear in the TCRdb table, and some are missing; sequencing was by immunoSEQ multiplex PCR. The data contain 70,000 to 95,000 clones, more than 75% of them singletons. The sequencing input was blood. Receptors originate from a man aged 45 to 65 in good health. The conserved cysteine and the conserved F or W are not part of the CDR3 here. Each record gives: V gene, J gene, clone size, CDR3 protein. The listing skips clone size in some rows; elsewhere it reads once, few, many or a size class.

>TRBV5-8|TRBJ1-5|.
ASSFKESNQPQH
>TRBV13|TRBJ1-6|.
ASSPPGQPYNSPLH
>TRBV5-1|TRBJ1-3|.
ASSTGTVQNTIY
>TRBV5-4|TRBJ2-1|.
ASSFWTVIGGPVVNEQF
>TRBV14|TRBJ2-3|.
ASSQRREMSDTQY
>TRBV29-1|TRBJ2-7|.
SVRGAGYYEQY
>TRBV10-3|TRBJ2-3|medium-sized
AISESPGTLAQY
>TRBV5-1|TRBJ1-2|.
ASSGTGAGGYT
>TRBV2|TRBJ1-5|.
ASSDSAGGNQPQH
>TRBV30|TRBJ1-6|.
AWSVGTGTSLH
>TRBV13|TRBJ2-7|.
ASSLGPSGRAHQY
>TRBV11-1|TRBJ1-1|.
ASSLGSGMNTEAF
>TRBV15|TRBJ2-1|.
ATSRDWTSGGGSYNEQF
>TRBV6-4|TRBJ2-3|.
ASRRTGEADTQY
>TRBV5-1|TRBJ2-1|.
ASSELAGTQSSYNEQF
>TRBV18|TRBJ1-4|.
ASSPSGQGFGKLF
>TRBV5-1|TRBJ1-2|.
ASSLAQGGYGYT
>TRBV6-5|TRBJ2-1|once
ASSFTDQGYNEQF
>TRBV4-3|TRBJ2-3|.
ASSQGLGTQY
>TRBV18|TRBJ1-3|.
ASSPGQGARNTIY
>TRBV28|TRBJ2-7|.
ASSPGLAGSYEQY
>TRBV4-3|TRBJ1-1|.
ASSREGATEAF
>TRBV5-1|TRBJ2-1|.
ASSLGVMGNEQF